This T cell receptor beta chain is drawn from a study of blood T cell repertoires in COVID-19. Study context: T cells, B-cell-depleted T cells, or PBMCs provided the cDNA or gDNA that served as material.

As processed by the authors: Reference gene primer amplification gave nucleated cell count estimates. Repertoires were generated with immunoSEQ multiplex PCR, while TCRdb's copy carries only in-frame clones and drops some. The V and J calls and clone size are taken from that table; D and trimming were inferred from the DNA. The data contain about 150,000 clones, approximately 84% of them seen just once; the ten biggest clones take up around 7%. Individuals drawn from around 24 US areas were roughly 18 to 100 years old. Cohorts were assigned according to the clinical history that participants reported. The CDR3 totals 15 residues. V gave up 2 bases and J gave up 8 bases, with 17 bases separating them. Germline CDR1 is MGHRA and CDR2 is YSYEKL.

The sequence was obtained from a woman aged 45-65 years who had recovered from COVID-19. This sequence joins TRBV4-1 and TRBJ2-3, with D possibly being TRBD2 (6 bases). Sequences were obtained from PBMCs or T cells enriched from blood (not recorded which). The CDR3 region has the DNA TGCGCCAGCAGCCAACTAATAGCGGCCCAGGGTACGCAGTATTTT. Encoded protein: CASSQLIAAQGTQYF.